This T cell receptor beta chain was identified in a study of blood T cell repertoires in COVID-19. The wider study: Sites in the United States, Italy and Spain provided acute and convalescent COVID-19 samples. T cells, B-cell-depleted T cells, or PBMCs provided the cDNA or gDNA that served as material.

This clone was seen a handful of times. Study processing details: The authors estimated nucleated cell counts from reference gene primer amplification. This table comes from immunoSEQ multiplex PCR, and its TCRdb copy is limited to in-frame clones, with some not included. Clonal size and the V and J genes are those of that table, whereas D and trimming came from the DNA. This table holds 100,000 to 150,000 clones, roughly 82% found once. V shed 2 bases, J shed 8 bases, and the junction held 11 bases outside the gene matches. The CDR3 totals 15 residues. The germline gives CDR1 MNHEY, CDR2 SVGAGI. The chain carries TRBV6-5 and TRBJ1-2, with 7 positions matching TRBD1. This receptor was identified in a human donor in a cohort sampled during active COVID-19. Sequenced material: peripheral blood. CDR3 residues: CASSYLAGRGYGYTF. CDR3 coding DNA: TGTGCCAGCAGTTACCTAGCGGGCAGGGGGTACGGCTACACCTTC.